Following are 26 T cell receptor beta chains from one sample sequenced in a study of shared clonotypes between healthy human individuals. Data came from immunoSEQ multiplex PCR; TCRdb stores just in-frame clones and leaves some out. The sample records 2 million or so clones, 85% to 95% being singletons. The specimen was naive CD4+ T cells sorted from blood. Indicated subset: CD45RA+ positively selected. Receptors originate from a man between 18 and 35 years old in good health.

The table lists this clone with a count of one. The chain carries TRBV7-9 and TRBJ1-1; D is ambiguous. With 5 bases removed from V and 1 base from J, the gap between germline ends came to 20 bases. Germline V gene sequence: CDR1 SEHNR, CDR2 FQNEAQ (reference sequence). The CDR3 runs 17 residues. The CDR3 DNA reads TGTGCCAGCAGCCGGCGTCGGCCCGTGATCGAGAACACTGAAGCTTTCTTT. Protein: CASSRRRPVIENTEAFF.

This chain connects TRBV5-5 to TRBJ1-6; 8 nucleotides agree with TRBD1. The CDR3 covers 16 residues. With 1 base clipped from V and 6 bases from J, the junction kept 6 bases outside the gene matches. CDR1 SGHKS and CDR2 YYEKEE come from the germline V gene (reference sequence). CDR3 nucleotides: TGTGCCAGCAGCTTGCCTGGACAGGGATCTAATTCACCCCTCCACTTT. Amino acid sequence: CASSLPGQGSNSPLHF. The whole variable domain, remainder taken from reference TRBV5-5 and TRBJ1-6, is DAGVTQSPTHLIKTRGQQVTLRCSPISGHKSVSWYQQVLGQGPQFIFQYYEKEERGRGNFPDRFSARQFPNYSSELNVNALLLGDSALYLCASSLPGQGSNSPLHFGNGTRLTVT.

The chain recombines TRBV19 with TRBJ1-2, with 7 bases fitting TRBD1. Germline-derived CDR1 and CDR2 are LNHDA and SQIVND (reference sequence). This CDR3 contains 13 residues. V lost 8 bases to trimming and J lost 6 bases; unmatched junction nucleotides: 9. The chain's CDR3 is CASLPGTADGYTF. In DNA form, the CDR3 reads TGTGCCAGTCTCCCGGGGACAGCCGATGGCTACACCTTC.

This chain uses TRBV18 with TRBJ1-4; 7 bases agree with TRBD1. V trimming: 4 bases; J trimming: 5 bases; junction bases outside the gene matches: 4. The length of the CDR3 is 14 residues. Germline lookup yields CDR1 KGHSH and CDR2 LQKENI. The CDR3 DNA sequence: TGTGCCAGCTCACAACAGGGGACCAATGAAAAACTGTTTTTT. It encodes CASSQQGTNEKLFF.

J is TRBJ2-7 and V is TRBV6-5; D is uncertain. CDR1 MNHEY and CDR2 SVGAGI come from the germline V gene. This CDR3 has 15 residues. The V and J ends lost 6 bases and 0 bases respectively, with 15 bases between them. The DNA of the CDR3 is TGTGCCAGCAGGGGTAGATCAGGTTCCTCCTACGAGCAGTACTTC. This translates into CASRGRSGSSYEQYF.

The chain is built from TRBV30 and TRBJ1-2, with D perhaps matching TRBD1 (5 bases). The CDR3 covers 14 residues. V lost 4 bases to trimming and J lost 7 bases, with 19 bases between them. Per germline, CDR1 GTSNPN and CDR2 SVGIG (reference sequence). In DNA, the CDR3 is TGTGCCTGGACTTGGCTTGGGGGAATCGGTGGCTACACCTTC. Its translation: CAWTWLGGIGGYTF.

The gene calls are TRBV18 and TRBJ2-1; TRBD1 agrees at 7 bases. Germline CDR1 is KGHSH and CDR2 is LQKENI. The CDR3 is made up of 12 amino acids. With 6 bases clipped from V and 14 bases from J, the junction kept 10 bases outside the gene matches. As DNA, the CDR3 is TGTGCCAGCTCTCGACTTCCGGGACAGAAGTTCTTC. Its protein is CASSRLPGQKFF.

J is TRBJ2-1 and V is TRBV28; D assignment may be TRBD1 or TRBD2 (6 bases each). Deletions cut 6 bases from V and 7 bases from J, with 19 bases between. This CDR3 region has 15 residues. The germline V gene encodes CDR1 MDHEN and CDR2 SYDVKM. This CDR3 reads CASRLRGANGNEQFF. The CDR3 DNA reads TGTGCCAGCAGGCTAAGGGGGGCTAATGGGAATGAGCAGTTCTTC.

CDR3 sequence reads: CASSFTGVGNYGYTF. The CDR3, as DNA: TGTGCCAGCTCTTTCACAGGGGTCGGAAACTATGGCTACACCTTC. This sequence joins TRBV6-1 and TRBJ1-2; 7 bases are a match to TRBD1. Germline V CDR1 and CDR2: MNHNS, SASEGT. CDR3 length: 15 residues. Trimming removed 8 bases from V and 2 bases from J; junction bases left unmatched: 11.

Notes on this clone: Different DNA sequences within this sample yield the same CDR3. The rearrangement links TRBV9 to TRBJ2-7; 9 bases agree with TRBD1. Per the germline V gene, CDR1 is SGDLS and CDR2 is YYNGEE. The CDR3 is 13 amino acids. J lost 4 bases, V lost 4 bases, and 3 bases had no gene match. CDR3 nucleotides: TGTGCCAGCAGCCAGACAGGGGGTTACGAGCAGTACTTC. It codes for CASSQTGGYEQYF. Full variable domain (outside the CDR3, taken from reference TRBV9 and TRBJ2-7): DSGVTQTPKHLITATGQRVTLRCSPRSGDLSVYWYQQSLDQGLQFLIQYYNGEERAKGNILERFSAQQFPDLHSELNLSSLELGDSALYFCASSQTGGYEQYFGPGTRLTVT.

This chain connects TRBV11-2 to TRBJ2-7; D is possibly TRBD1 (5 bases). CDR1 SGHAT and CDR2 FQNNGV come from the germline V gene. This CDR3 region has 12 residues. The ends were cut back, 3 bases at V and 5 bases at J, with 8 bases in the middle. The CDR3 DNA sequence: TGTGCCAGCAGCTTTCAGGGAAACGAGCAGTACTTC. This codes for CASSFQGNEQYF.

V is TRBV7-2 and J is TRBJ1-6, with D tentatively TRBD1 (5 bases). V lost 3 bases to trimming and J lost 10 bases, with 16 bases between them. Germline V gene data show CDR1 as SGHTA and CDR2 as FQGNSA. The CDR3 consists of 15 residues. The CDR3 region is CASSLNARVQSPLHF. The CDR3 DNA is TGTGCCAGCAGCTTGAATGCCAGGGTACAATCACCCCTCCACTTT.

This rearrangement joins TRBV2 to TRBJ1-3; D is perhaps TRBD1 (6 bases). The CDR3 extends over 15 amino acids. V lost 4 bases to trimming and J lost 0 bases, with 10 bases between them. Germline V CDR1 and CDR2: SNHLY, FYNNEI. The chain's CDR3 is CASSARTVSGNTIYF. In DNA, the CDR3 is TGTGCCAGCAGTGCCAGGACAGTCTCTGGAAACACCATATATTTT.

The V and J genes are TRBV19 and TRBJ1-3, with TRBD1 identical over 7 bases. V gave up 1 base and J gave up 0 bases; unmatched junction bases: 0. This CDR3 has 15 amino acids. The germline V gene has CDR1 LNHDA and CDR2 SQIVND (reference sequence). The CDR3 DNA reads as TGTGCCAGTAGTATAGGGACAGGCTCTGGAAACACCATATATTTT. Its protein is CASSIGTGSGNTIYF.

The genes are TRBV2 and TRBJ2-7; D is tentatively TRBD1 or TRBD2 (5 bases each). V lost 9 bases and J 1 base, leaving 13 bases between the germline ends. CDR1 is SNHLY and CDR2 is FYNNEI in the germline V gene. The CDR3 covers 13 residues. CDR3 nucleotides: TGTGCCAGTTGTCCGGGACGGTCCTACGAGCAGTACTTC. Residues: CASCPGRSYEQYF.

This chain connects TRBV30 to TRBJ2-2; D unresolved. V was pared by 3 bases and J by 1 base, with 12 bases between. Germline CDR1 and CDR2: GTSNPN and SVGIG (reference sequence). This CDR3 has 15 residues. The CDR3 region is CAWRPGLQNTGELFF. The CDR3 nucleotides read TGTGCCTGGAGACCCGGGCTACAGAACACCGGGGAGCTGTTTTTT.

J is TRBJ2-1 and V is TRBV6-1; tentative D call: TRBD2 (7 bases). The V gene's germline CDR1 is MNHNS and CDR2 SASEGT. V lost 5 bases to trimming and J lost 5 bases, with 16 bases between them. The CDR3 contains 15 residues. CDR3 sequence reads: CASSSRGLPHNEQFF. CDR3 in DNA: TGTGCCAGCAGTAGCAGGGGACTACCCCACAATGAGCAGTTCTTC.

Details on this clone: The same CDR3 arises from other DNA sequences in this sample as well. The genes are TRBV7-2 and TRBJ2-7; D not certain. Deletions cut 1 base from V and 2 bases from J, with 9 bases between. This CDR3 spans 14 amino acids. Germline V gene sequence: CDR1 SGHTA, CDR2 FQGNSA. CDR3 in DNA: TGTGCCAGCAGCTTAGGTACTCCCCCCTACGAGCAGTACTTC. Amino acids: CASSLGTPPYEQYF.

This chain uses TRBV5-1 with TRBJ1-5; no reliable D call. V lost 4 bases and J lost 2, with 10 bases in between. CDR3 size: 14 residues. Germline V lookup: CDR1 SGHRS, CDR2 YFSETQ. The CDR3, as DNA: TGCGCCAGCAGCCCCCAGTCTGGCAATCAGCCCCAGCATTTT. Its protein is CASSPQSGNQPQHF.

The chain links TRBV4-1 to TRBJ2-5; D might be TRBD2 (5 bases). This CDR3 region has 13 residues. V lost 4 bases, J lost 4 bases, and 10 bases lay in between. Per the germline V gene, CDR1 is MGHRA and CDR2 is YSYEKL. The DNA for the CDR3 is TGCGCCAGCAGCCTGAGGGAATCAGAGACCCAGTACTTC. This encodes CASSLRESETQYF.

This chain connects TRBV4-2 to TRBJ2-5; 13 bases agree with TRBD2. The CDR3 spans 18 residues. Germline loops: CDR1 LGHNA, CDR2 YNFKEQ. V was clipped by 2 bases and J by 1 base; unmatched bases: 7. The CDR3 reads CASSQTTSGGQTQETQYF. The CDR3 bases are TGTGCCAGCAGCCAAACGACTAGCGGGGGGCAGACCCAAGAGACCCAGTACTTC.

The V and J genes are TRBV11-2 and TRBJ2-7; TRBD2 matches 14 bases. The CDR3 is 16 amino acids. Trimming cost V 5 bases and J 7 bases; bases outside gene matches: 10. Germline lookup yields CDR1 SGHAT and CDR2 FQNNGV. The DNA for the CDR3 is TGTGCCAGCAGCAAAAGAGGACTAGCGGGAGGCAGGGAGCAGTACTTC. Translating it yields CASSKRGLAGGREQYF.

DNA of the CDR3: TGTGCCAGCAGCCCGGGGTCGGAATTGAATGAGCAGTTCTTC. It translates to CASSPGSELNEQFF. The rearrangement uses TRBV7-9 and TRBJ2-1; TRBD2 might be the D (5 bases). CDR3 length: 14 residues. Trimming removed 5 bases from V and 7 bases from J, with 15 bases in between. CDR1 is SEHNR and CDR2 is FQNEAQ in the germline V gene (reference sequence). Full variable domain (outside the CDR3, taken from reference TRBV7-9 and TRBJ2-1): DTGVSQNPRHKITKRGQNVTFRCDPISEHNRLYWYRQTLGQGPEFLTYFQNEAQLEKSRLLSDRFSAERPKGSFSTLEIQRTEQGDSAMYLCASSPGSELNEQFFGPGTRLTVL.

The J gene is TRBJ1-2, the V gene TRBV28; the D is unclear. V dropped 4 bases and J dropped 5 bases, with 14 bases sitting between them. The CDR3 has 14 amino acids. Germline lookup yields CDR1 MDHEN and CDR2 SYDVKM. The CDR3 DNA reads TGTGCCAGCAGTTACATCCTCGGCGGGTATGGCTACACCTTC. Translating gives CASSYILGGYGYTF.

For this clone: Other DNA sequences in this specimen translate into the identical CDR3. V gene TRBV18 combines with J gene TRBJ2-3; a possible D gene is TRBD1 (6 bases). This CDR3 has 15 amino acids. V lost 3 bases to trimming and J lost 0 bases, with 10 bases between them. Per the germline V gene, CDR1 is KGHSH and CDR2 is LQKENI. The CDR3 loop is CASSPNRASTDTQYF. In DNA form, the CDR3 reads TGTGCCAGCTCACCTAACAGGGCTAGCACAGATACGCAGTATTTT.

This sequence joins TRBV4-3 and TRBJ2-1, with D perhaps TRBD2 (5 bases). V lost 1 base, J lost 0 bases, and 10 bases lay in between. This CDR3 is built from 16 residues. CDR1 LGHNA and CDR2 YSLEER come from the germline V gene. This chain's CDR3 is CASSQVATSSYNEQFF. The CDR3 nucleotides read TGCGCCAGCAGCCAAGTAGCGACAAGCTCCTACAATGAGCAGTTCTTC.